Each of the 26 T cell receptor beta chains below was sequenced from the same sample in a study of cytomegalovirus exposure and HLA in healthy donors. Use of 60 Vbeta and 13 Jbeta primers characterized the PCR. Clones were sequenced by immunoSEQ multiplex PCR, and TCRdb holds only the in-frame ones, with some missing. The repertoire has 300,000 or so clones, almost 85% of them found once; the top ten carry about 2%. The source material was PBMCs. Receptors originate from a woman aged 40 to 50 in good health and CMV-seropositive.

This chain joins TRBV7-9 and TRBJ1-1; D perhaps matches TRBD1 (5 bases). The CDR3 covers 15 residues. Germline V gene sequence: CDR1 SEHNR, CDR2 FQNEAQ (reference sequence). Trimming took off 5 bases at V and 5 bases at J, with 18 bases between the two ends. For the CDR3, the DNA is TGTGCCAGCAGCCTCCGGGTGGGGCCGAGTACTGAAGCTTTCTTT. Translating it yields CASSLRVGPSTEAFF.

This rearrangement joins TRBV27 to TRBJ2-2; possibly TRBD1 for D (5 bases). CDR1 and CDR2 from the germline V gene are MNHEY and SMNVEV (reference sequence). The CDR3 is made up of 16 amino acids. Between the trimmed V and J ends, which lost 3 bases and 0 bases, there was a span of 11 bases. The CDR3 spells CASSFKGQPNTGELFF. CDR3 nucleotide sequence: TGTGCCAGCAGTTTTAAGGGGCAGCCGAACACCGGGGAGCTGTTTTTT.

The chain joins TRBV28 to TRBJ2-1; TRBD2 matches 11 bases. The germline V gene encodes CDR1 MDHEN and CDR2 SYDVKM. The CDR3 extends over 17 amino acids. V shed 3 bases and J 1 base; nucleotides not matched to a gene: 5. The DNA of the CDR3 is TGTGCCAGCAGTTTGACTAGCGGGATAGGTTCCTACAATGAGCAGTTCTTC. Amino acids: CASSLTSGIGSYNEQFF.

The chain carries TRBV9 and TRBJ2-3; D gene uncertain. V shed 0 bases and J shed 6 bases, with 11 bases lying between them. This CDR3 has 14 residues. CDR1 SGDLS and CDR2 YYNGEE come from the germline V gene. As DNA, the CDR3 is TGTGCCAGCAGCGTAGAAGGAGTATACGATACGCAGTATTTT. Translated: CASSVEGVYDTQYF.

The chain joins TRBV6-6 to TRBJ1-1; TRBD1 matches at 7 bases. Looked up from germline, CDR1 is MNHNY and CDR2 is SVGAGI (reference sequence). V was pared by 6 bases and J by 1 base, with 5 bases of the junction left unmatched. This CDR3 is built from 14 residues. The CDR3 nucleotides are TGTGCCAGCAGAGACAGGGCACAGAACACTGAAGCTTTCTTT. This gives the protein CASRDRAQNTEAFF.

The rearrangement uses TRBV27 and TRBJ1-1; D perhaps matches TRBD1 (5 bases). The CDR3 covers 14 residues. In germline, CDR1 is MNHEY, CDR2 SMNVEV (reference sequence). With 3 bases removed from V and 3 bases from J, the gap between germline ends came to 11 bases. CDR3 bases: TGTGCCAGCAGTTTTGGGGGACTCTACACTGAAGCTTTCTTT. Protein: CASSFGGLYTEAFF.

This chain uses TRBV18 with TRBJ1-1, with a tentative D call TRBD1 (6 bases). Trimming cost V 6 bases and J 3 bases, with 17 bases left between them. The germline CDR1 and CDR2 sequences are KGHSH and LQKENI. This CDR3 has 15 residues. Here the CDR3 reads CASSPPGAGDTEAFF. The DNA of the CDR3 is TGTGCCAGCTCGCCTCCAGGGGCCGGGGACACTGAAGCTTTCTTT.

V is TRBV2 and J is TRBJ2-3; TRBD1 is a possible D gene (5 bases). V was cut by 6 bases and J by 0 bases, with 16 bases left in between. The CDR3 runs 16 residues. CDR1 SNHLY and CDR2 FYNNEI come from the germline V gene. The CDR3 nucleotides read TGTGCCAGCAGCCCAGGGCAGGGTATAAGCACAGATACGCAGTATTTT. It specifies CASSPGQGISTDTQYF. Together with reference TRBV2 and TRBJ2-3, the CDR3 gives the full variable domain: EPEVTQTPSHQVTQMGQEVILRCVPISNHLYFYWYRQILGQKVEFLVSFYNNEISEKSEIFDDQFSVERPDGSNFTLKIRSTKLEDSAMYFCASSPGQGISTDTQYFGPGTRLTVL.

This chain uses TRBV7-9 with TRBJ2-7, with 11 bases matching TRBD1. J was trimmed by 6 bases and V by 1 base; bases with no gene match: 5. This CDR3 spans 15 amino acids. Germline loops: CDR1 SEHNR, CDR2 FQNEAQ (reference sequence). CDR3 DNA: TGTGCCAGCAGCTTAGAAGCGGGACAGGGGGGCGAGCAGTACTTC. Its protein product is CASSLEAGQGGEQYF.

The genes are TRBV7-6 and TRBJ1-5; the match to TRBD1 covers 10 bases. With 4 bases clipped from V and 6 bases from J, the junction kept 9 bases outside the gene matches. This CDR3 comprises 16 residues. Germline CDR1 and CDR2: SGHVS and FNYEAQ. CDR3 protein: CASSYGTGESGQPQHF. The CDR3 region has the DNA TGTGCCAGCAGCTACGGGACAGGGGAGTCGGGTCAGCCCCAGCATTTT.

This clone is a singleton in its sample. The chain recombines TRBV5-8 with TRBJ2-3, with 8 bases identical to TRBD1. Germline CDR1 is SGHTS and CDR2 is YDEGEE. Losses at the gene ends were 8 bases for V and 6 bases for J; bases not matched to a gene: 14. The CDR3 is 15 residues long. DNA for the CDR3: TGTGCCAGTTCCCGCCTCGGACAGGGTTTCGATACGCAGTATTTT. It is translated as CASSRLGQGFDTQYF. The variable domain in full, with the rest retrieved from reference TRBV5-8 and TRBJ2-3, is EAGVTQSPTHLIKTRGQQATLRCSPISGHTSVYWYQQALGLGLQFLLWYDEGEERNRGNFPPRFSGRQFPNYSSELNVNALELEDSALYLCASSRLGQGFDTQYFGPGTRLTVL.

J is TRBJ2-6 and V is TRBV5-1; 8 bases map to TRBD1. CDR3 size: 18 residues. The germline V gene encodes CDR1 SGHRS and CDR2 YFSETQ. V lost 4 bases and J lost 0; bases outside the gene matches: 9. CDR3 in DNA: TGCGCCAGCAGCCCCGGACAGGGTGGGGTCTCTGGGGCCAACGTCCTGACTTTC. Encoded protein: CASSPGQGGVSGANVLTF.

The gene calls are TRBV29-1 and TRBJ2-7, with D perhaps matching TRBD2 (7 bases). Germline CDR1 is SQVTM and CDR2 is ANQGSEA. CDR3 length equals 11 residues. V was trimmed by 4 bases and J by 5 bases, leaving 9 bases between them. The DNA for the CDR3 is TGCAGCGTTGCCGGGGGGCACGAGCAGTACTTC. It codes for CSVAGGHEQYF.

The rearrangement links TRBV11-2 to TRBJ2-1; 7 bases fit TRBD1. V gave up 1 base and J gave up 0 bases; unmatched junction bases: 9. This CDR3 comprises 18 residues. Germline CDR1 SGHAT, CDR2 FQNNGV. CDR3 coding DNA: TGTGCCAGCAGCTTAGCCCAAGGACAGGTCATCTCCTACAATGAGCAGTTCTTC. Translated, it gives CASSLAQGQVISYNEQFF. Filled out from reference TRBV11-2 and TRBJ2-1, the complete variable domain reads EAGVAQSPRYKIIEKRQSVAFWCNPISGHATLYWYQQILGQGPKLLIQFQNNGVVDDSQLPKDRFSAERLKGVDSTLKIQPAKLEDSAVYLCASSLAQGQVISYNEQFFGPGTRLTVL.

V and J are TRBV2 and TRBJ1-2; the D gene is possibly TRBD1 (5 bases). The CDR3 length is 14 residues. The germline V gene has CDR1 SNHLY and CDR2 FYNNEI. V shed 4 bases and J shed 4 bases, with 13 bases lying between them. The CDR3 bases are TGTGCCAGCAGTGTGGTCAGGGTGCGCTATGGCTACACCTTC. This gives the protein CASSVVRVRYGYTF.

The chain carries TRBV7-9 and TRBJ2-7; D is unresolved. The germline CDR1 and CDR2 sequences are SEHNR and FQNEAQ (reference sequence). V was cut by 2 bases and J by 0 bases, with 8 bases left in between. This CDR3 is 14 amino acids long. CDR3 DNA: TGTGCCAGCAGCTTAATCGCTAGCTCCTACGAGCAGTACTTC. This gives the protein CASSLIASSYEQYF.

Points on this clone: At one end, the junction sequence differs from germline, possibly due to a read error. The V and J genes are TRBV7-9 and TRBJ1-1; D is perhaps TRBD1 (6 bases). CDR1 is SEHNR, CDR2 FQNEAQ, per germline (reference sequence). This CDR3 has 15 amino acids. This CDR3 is CSSSRDTGTNTEAFF. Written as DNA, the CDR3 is TGTTCCAGCAGTCGAGACACAGGGACGAACACTGAAGCTTTCTTT. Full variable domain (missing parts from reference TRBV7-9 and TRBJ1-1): DTGVSQNPRHKITKRGQNVTFRCDPISEHNRLYWYRQTLGQGPEFLTYFQNEAQLEKSRLLSDRFSAERPKGSFSTLEIQRTEQGDSAMYLCSSSRDTGTNTEAFFGQGTRLTVV.

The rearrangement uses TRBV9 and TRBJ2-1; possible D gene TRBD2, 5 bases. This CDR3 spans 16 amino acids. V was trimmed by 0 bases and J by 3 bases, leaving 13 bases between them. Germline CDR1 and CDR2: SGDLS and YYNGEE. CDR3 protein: CASSVETGTYYNEQFF. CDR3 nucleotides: TGTGCCAGCAGCGTAGAAACGGGAACGTACTACAATGAGCAGTTCTTC.

The CDR3 DNA sequence: TGTGCCAGCAGTTTATCCCTTCTTGGGGCCAACGTCCTGACTTTC. It yields the protein CASSLSLLGANVLTF. This chain connects TRBV27 to TRBJ2-6; the D is unclear. This CDR3 has 15 amino acids. Trimming took 0 bases from V and 3 from J, leaving 6 bases between them. Germline-derived CDR1 and CDR2 are MNHEY and SMNVEV (reference sequence).

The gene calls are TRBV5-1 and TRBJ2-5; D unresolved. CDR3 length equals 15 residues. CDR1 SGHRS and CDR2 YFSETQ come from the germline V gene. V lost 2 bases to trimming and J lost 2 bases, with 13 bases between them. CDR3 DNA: TGCGCCAGCAGCTTCCAACAGAGAAAACAAGAGACCCAGTACTTC. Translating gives CASSFQQRKQETQYF.

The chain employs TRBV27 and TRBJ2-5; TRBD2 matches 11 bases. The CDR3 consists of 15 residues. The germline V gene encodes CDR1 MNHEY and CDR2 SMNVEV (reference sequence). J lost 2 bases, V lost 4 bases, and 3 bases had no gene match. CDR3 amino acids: CASSSRLAGQETQYF. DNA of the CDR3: TGTGCCAGCAGTTCCCGACTAGCGGGACAAGAGACCCAGTACTTC.

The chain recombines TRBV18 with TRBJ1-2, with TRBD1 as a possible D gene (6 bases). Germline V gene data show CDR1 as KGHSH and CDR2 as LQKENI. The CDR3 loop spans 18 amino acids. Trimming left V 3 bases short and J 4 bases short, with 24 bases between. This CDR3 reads CASSPDRGGLVRVYGYTF. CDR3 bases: TGTGCCAGCTCACCGGACCGGGGGGGCCTCGTAAGAGTCTATGGCTACACCTTC. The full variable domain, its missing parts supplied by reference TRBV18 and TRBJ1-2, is NAGVMQNPRHLVRRRGQEARLRCSPMKGHSHVYWYRQLPEEGLKFMVYLQKENIIDESGMPKERFSAEFPKEGPSILRIQQVVRGDSAAYFCASSPDRGGLVRVYGYTFGSGTRLTVV.

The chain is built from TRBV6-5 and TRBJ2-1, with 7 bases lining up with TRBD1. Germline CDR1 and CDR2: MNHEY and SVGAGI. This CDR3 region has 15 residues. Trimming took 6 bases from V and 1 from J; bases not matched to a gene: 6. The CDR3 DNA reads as TGTGCCAGCAGATCTACAGGGGTATCCTACAATGAGCAGTTCTTC. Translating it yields CASRSTGVSYNEQFF.

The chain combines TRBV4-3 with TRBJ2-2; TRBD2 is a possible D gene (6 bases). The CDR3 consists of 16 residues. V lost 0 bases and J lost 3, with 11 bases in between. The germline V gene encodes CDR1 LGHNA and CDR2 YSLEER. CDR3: CASSQDGGMDTGELFF. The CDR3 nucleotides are TGCGCCAGCAGCCAAGACGGCGGGATGGACACCGGGGAGCTGTTTTTT.

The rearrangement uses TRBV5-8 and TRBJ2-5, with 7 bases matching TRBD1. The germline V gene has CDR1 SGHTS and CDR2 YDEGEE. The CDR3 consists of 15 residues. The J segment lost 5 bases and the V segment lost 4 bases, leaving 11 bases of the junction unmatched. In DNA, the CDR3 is TGTGCCAGCAGCCCAGCGAAGGGGGCGAGGGAGACCCAGTACTTC. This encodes CASSPAKGARETQYF. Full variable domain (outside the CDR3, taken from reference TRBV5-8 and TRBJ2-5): EAGVTQSPTHLIKTRGQQATLRCSPISGHTSVYWYQQALGLGLQFLLWYDEGEERNRGNFPPRFSGRQFPNYSSELNVNALELEDSALYLCASSPAKGARETQYFGPGTRLLVL.

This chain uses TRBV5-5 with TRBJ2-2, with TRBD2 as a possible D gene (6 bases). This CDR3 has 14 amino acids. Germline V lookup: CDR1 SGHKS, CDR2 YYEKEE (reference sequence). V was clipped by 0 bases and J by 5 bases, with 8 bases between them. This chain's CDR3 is CASSLAGETGELFF. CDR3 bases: TGTGCCAGCAGCTTGGCGGGGGAAACCGGGGAGCTGTTTTTT.